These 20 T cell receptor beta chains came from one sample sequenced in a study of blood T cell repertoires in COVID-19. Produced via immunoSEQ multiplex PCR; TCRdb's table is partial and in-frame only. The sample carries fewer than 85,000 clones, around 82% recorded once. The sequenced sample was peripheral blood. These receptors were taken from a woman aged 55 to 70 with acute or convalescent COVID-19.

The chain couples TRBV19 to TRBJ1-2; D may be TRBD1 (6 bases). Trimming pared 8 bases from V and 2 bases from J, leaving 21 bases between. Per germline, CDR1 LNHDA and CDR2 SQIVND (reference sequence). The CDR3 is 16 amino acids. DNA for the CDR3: TGTGCCAGTGCCGACCTCAGGGGCCCAGTGAACTATGGCTACACCTTC. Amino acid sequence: CASADLRGPVNYGYTF.

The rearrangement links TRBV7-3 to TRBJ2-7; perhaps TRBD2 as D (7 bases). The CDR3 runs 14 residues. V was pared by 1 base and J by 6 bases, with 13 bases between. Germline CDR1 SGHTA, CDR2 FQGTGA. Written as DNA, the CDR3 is TGTGCCAGCAGCTTAATCACAGGGAGGGGCGAGCAGTACTTC. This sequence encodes CASSLITGRGEQYF.

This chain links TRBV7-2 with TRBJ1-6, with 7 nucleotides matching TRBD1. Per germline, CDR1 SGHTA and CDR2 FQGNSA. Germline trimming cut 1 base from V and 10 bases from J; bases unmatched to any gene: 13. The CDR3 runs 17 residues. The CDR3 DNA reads TGTGCCAGCAGCTTAGACACAGGGGAATCCCGCCGATCACCCCTCCACTTT. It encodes CASSLDTGESRRSPLHF.

The CDR3 DNA follows: TGTGCCAGCACCCGTTGGGACAGTGTGGGCTACACCTTC. Protein sequence: CASTRWDSVGYTF. The chain employs TRBV6-5 and TRBJ1-2; TRBD1 agrees at 7 bases. The trim removed 7 bases at V and 8 bases at J, leaving 10 bases unmatched. CDR1 is MNHEY, CDR2 SVGAGI, per germline. This CDR3 comprises 13 residues.

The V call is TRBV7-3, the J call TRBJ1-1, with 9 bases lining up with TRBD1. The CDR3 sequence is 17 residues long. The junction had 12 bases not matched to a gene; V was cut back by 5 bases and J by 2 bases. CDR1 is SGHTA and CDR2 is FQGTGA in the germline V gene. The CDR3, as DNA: TGTGCCAGCAGCAACAACTTCGGGACAGGGTATAACACTGAAGCTTTCTTT. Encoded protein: CASSNNFGTGYNTEAFF.

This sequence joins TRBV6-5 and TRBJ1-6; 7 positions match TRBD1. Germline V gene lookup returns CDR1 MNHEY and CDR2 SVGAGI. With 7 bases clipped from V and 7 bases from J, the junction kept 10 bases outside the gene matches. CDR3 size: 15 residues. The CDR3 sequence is CASTSGQEGNSPLHF. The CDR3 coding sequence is TGTGCCAGCACCTCAGGACAGGAGGGGAATTCACCCCTCCACTTT.

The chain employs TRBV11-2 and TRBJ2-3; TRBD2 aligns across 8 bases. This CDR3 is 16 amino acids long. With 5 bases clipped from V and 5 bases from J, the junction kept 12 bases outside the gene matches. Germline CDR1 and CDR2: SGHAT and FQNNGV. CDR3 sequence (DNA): TGTGCCAGCAGCAGAAATGCGGGGGGCGGAGGAGATACGCAGTATTTT. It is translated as CASSRNAGGGGDTQYF.

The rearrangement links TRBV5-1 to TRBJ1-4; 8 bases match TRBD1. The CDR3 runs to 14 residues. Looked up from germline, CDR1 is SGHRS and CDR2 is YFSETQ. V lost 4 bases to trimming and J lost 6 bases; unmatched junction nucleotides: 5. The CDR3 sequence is CASSIGQGDEKLFF. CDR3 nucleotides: TGCGCCAGCAGCATTGGACAGGGAGATGAAAAACTGTTTTTT.

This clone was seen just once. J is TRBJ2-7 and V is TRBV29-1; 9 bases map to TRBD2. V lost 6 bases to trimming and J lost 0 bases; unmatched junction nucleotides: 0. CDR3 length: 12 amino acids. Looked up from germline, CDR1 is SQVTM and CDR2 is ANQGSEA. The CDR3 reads CSVGLASYEQYF. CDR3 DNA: TGCAGCGTGGGACTAGCCTCCTACGAGCAGTACTTC.

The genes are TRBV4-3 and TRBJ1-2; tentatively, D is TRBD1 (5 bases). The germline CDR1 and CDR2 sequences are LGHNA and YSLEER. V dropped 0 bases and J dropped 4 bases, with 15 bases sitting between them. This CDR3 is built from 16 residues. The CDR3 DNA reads TGCGCCAGCAGCCAAGATCTCCAGGGAAGAGTCTATGGCTACACCTTC. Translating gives CASSQDLQGRVYGYTF.

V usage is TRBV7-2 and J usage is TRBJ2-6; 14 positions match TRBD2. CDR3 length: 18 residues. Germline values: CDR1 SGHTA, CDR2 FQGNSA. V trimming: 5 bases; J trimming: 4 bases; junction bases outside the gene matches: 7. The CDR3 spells CASSPTSGGAFGANVLTF. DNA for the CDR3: TGTGCCAGCAGCCCGACTAGCGGGGGGGCTTTCGGGGCCAACGTCCTGACTTTC.

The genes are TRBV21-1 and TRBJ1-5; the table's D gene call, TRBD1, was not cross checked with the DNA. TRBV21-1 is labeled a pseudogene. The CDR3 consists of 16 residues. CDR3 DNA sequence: TGTGCCAGCAGCAAAGGAATAACAGGACGGGATCAGCCCCAGCATTTT. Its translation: CASSKGITGRDQPQHF.

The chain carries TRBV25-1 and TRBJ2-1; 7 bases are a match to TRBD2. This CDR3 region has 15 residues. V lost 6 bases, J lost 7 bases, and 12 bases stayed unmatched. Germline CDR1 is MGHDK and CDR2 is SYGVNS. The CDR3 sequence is CASRTSAGLLNEQFF. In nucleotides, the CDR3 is TGTGCCAGCAGGACCTCAGCGGGGCTCTTGAATGAGCAGTTCTTC.

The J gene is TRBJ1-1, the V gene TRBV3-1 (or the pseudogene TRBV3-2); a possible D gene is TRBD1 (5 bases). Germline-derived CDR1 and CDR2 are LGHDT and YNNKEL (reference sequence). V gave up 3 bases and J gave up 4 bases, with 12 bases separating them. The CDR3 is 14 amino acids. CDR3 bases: TGTGCCAGCAGCCAGTATACAGGCTTCACTGAAGCTTTCTTT. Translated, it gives CASSQYTGFTEAFF.

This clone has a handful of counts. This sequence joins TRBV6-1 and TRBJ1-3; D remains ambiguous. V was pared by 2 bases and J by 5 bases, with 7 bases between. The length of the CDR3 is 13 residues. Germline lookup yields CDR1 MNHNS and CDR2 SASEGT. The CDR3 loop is CASSERVRNTIYF. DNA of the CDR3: TGTGCCAGCAGTGAAAGAGTAAGAAACACCATATATTTT.

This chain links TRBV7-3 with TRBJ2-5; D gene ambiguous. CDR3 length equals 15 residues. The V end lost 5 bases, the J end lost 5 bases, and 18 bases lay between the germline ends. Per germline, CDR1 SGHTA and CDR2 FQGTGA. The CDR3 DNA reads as TGTGCCAGCAGCCCTCAACGAGGCTATGGGGAGACCCAGTACTTC. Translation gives CASSPQRGYGETQYF.

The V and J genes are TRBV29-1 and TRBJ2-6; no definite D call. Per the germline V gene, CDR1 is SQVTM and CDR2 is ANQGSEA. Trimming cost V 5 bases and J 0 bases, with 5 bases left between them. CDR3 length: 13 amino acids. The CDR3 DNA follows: TGCAGCGTTTTCATCTCTGGGGCCAACGTCCTGACTTTC. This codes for CSVFISGANVLTF.

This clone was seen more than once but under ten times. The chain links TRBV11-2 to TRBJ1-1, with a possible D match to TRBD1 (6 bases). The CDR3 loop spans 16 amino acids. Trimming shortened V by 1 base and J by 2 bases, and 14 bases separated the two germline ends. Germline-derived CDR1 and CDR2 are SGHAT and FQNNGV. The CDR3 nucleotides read TGTGCCAGCAGCTTAGTTGGCAGGGGTGTTAACACTGAAGCTTTCTTT. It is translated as CASSLVGRGVNTEAFF.

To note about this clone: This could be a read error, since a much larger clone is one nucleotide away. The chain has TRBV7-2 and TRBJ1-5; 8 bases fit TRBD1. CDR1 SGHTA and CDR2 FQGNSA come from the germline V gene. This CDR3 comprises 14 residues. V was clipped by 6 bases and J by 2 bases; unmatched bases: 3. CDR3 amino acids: CASSLDRGNQPQHF. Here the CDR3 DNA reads TGTGCCAGCAGTCTGGACAGGGGCAATCAGCCCCAGCATTTT.

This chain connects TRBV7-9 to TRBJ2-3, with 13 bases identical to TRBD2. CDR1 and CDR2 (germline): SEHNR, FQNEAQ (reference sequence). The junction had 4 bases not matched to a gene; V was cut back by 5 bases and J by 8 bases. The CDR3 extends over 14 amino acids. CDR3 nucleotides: TGTGCCAGCAGCACACTAGCGGGGGGGCTTACGCAGTATTTT. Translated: CASSTLAGGLTQYF.